What follows are 31 T cell receptor beta chains derived from one specimen sequenced in a study of T-cell memory formation after mild COVID-19. TCRdb reanalysed the 5' RACE reads using MiXCR and keeps one entry per CDR3 protein. The data show about 100,000 distinct CDR3 sequences, with over 15% seen just once and around 5.5% held by the top ten. The sequenced sample consisted of PBMCs or a T cell subset sorted from them (not recorded which). The receptors here all came from a man in his late teens or twenties who had mild COVID-19 (a few samples of this study predate the infection). Cell type and time point are not known.

The chain carries TRBV7-6 and TRBJ2-2; maybe TRBD2 (6 bases). The CDR3 sequence is 16 residues long. V gave up 3 bases and J gave up 1 base, with 12 bases separating them. Germline V gives CDR1 SGHVS, CDR2 FNYEAQ. The CDR3: CASSFNIGGNTGELFF. As DNA, the CDR3 is TGTGCCAGCAGCTTTAATATCGGGGGGAACACCGGGGAGCTGTTTTTT.

The V gene is TRBV7-2, the J gene TRBJ1-1, with D hard to call. CDR1 SGHTA and CDR2 FQGNSA come from the germline V gene. With 7 bases removed from V and 4 bases from J, the gap between germline ends came to 10 bases. The CDR3 sequence is 12 residues long. CDR3 in DNA: TGTGCCAGCATGGGGATGATCACTGAAGCTTTCTTT. Its translation: CASMGMITEAFF.

The chain links TRBV7-2 to TRBJ2-1; D is possibly TRBD1 (5 bases). Germline CDR1 SGHTA, CDR2 FQGNSA. Trimming cost V 1 base and J 7 bases, with 11 bases left between them. The CDR3 sequence is 14 residues long. The CDR3 DNA is TGTGCCAGCAGCTTAGTGGGGCGTTTTAATGAGCAGTTCTTC. Encoded protein: CASSLVGRFNEQFF.

The rearrangement links TRBV6-2 or TRBV6-3 to TRBJ2-7; D unclear. With 5 bases removed from V and 5 bases from J, the gap between germline ends came to 13 bases. CDR1 and CDR2 from the germline V gene are MNHEY and SVGEGT. CDR3 length: 13 residues. Here the CDR3 DNA reads TGTGCCAGCAGTGACCATGAGGTCGACGAGCAGTACGTC. This translates into CASSDHEVDEQYV.

This clonotype has a count of ten or more. This rearrangement joins TRBV29-1 to TRBJ2-3; no clear D gene. V gave up 8 bases and J gave up 4 bases, with 10 bases separating them. CDR1 and CDR2 (germline): SQVTM, ANQGSEA. The CDR3 sequence is 11 residues long. CDR3 loop: CSLIFADTQYF. For the CDR3, the DNA is TGCAGCCTCATCTTTGCAGATACGCAGTATTTT.

This clonotype was observed a handful of times. The rearrangement joins TRBV20-1 to TRBJ2-1, with TRBD1 matching 9 bases. The CDR3 extends over 14 amino acids. V gave up 6 bases and J gave up 1 base; unmatched junction bases: 4. CDR1 and CDR2 from the germline V gene are DFQATT and SNEGSKA (reference sequence). The CDR3 spells CSAIGQGSYNEQFF. CDR3 bases: TGCAGTGCCATTGGACAGGGGTCCTACAATGAGCAGTTCTTC.

The rearrangement joins TRBV3-1 to TRBJ1-1; TRBD1 aligns across 9 bases. CDR3 length equals 14 residues. Germline loops: CDR1 LGHDT, CDR2 YNNKEL (reference sequence). Trimming took 3 bases from V and 4 from J; bases not matched to a gene: 3. The CDR3 sequence: CASSQTGGSTEAFF. The CDR3 DNA follows: TGTGCCAGCAGCCAGACAGGGGGATCCACTGAAGCTTTCTTT.

The rearrangement joins TRBV27 to TRBJ1-2, with TRBD1 identical over 8 bases. The V gene's germline CDR1 is MNHEY and CDR2 SMNVEV (reference sequence). The length of the CDR3 is 13 residues. The J segment lost 4 bases and the V segment lost 3 bases, leaving 1 base of the junction unmatched. CDR3 sequence reads: CASSFTGGYGYTF. CDR3 in DNA: TGTGCCAGCAGTTTTACAGGGGGCTATGGCTACACCTTC.

This chain uses TRBV2 with TRBJ1-5; TRBD1 is a possible D gene (5 bases). Germline V lookup: CDR1 SNHLY, CDR2 FYNNEI. The CDR3 covers 13 residues. The V and J ends lost 6 bases and 4 bases respectively, with 10 bases between them. The CDR3 spells CASRTDRNQPQHF. The CDR3 DNA sequence: TGTGCCAGCAGGACCGACAGAAATCAGCCCCAGCATTTT.

This clonotype was observed a handful of times. This chain links TRBV7-8 with TRBJ1-2; D is unresolved. The CDR3 totals 14 residues. V gave up 1 base and J gave up 4 bases, with 10 bases separating them. Germline lookup yields CDR1 SGHVS and CDR2 FQNEAQ. This CDR3 is CASSLGPEFYGYTF. In nucleotides, the CDR3 is TGTGCCAGCAGCTTAGGTCCGGAATTCTATGGCTACACCTTC.

The sample holds a few counts of this clonotype. The rearrangement links TRBV6-5 to TRBJ1-1, with D hard to call. Germline CDR1 MNHEY, CDR2 SVGAGI. The CDR3 loop spans 13 amino acids. V lost 0 bases and J lost 6, with 8 bases in between. The chain's CDR3 is CASSYSERAEAFF. CDR3 sequence (DNA): TGTGCCAGCAGTTACTCGGAGCGGGCTGAAGCTTTCTTT.

The genes are TRBV21-1 and TRBJ2-5. TRBV21-1 is assigned pseudogene status. This CDR3 region has 12 residues. The CDR3 is CASSVIAETQYF. Written as DNA, the CDR3 is TGTGCCAGCAGCGTGATAGCAGAGACCCAGTACTTC.

This clonotype was detected only a few times. This sequence joins TRBV10-3 and TRBJ2-3; 12 positions agree with TRBD2. CDR1 and CDR2 from the germline V gene are ENHRY and SYGVKD. The V and J ends lost 3 bases and 6 bases, in that order; junction bases with no gene match: 4. The CDR3 totals 15 residues. This CDR3 is CAISELAGGGDTQYF. CDR3 coding DNA: TGTGCCATCAGTGAACTAGCGGGGGGCGGGGATACGCAGTATTTT.

This clonotype was seen a few times. CDR3 protein: CASIGVSSYNEQFF. Here the CDR3 DNA reads TGTGCCAGCATCGGGGTCAGCTCCTACAATGAGCAGTTCTTC. The V call is TRBV11-2, the J call TRBJ2-1; tentative D call: TRBD2 (5 bases). Germline V gene data show CDR1 as SGHAT and CDR2 as FQNNGV. Trimming cost V 7 bases and J 0 bases, with 10 bases left between them. There are 14 residues in the CDR3. Full variable domain (remainder filled in from reference TRBV11-2 and TRBJ2-1): EAGVAQSPRYKIIEKRQSVAFWCNPISGHATLYWYQQILGQGPKLLIQFQNNGVVDDSQLPKDRFSAERLKGVDSTLKIQPAKLEDSAVYLCASIGVSSYNEQFFGPGTRLTVL.

This clonotype was seen repeatedly, ten times or more. The V gene is TRBV10-1, the J gene TRBJ2-7; D call uncertain. Trimming took 0 bases from V and 4 from J, leaving 4 bases between them. CDR3 length: 12 residues. CDR1 and CDR2 (germline): WNHNN, SYGVQD (reference sequence). CDR3 amino acids: CASSESGYEQYF. DNA for the CDR3: TGCGCCAGCAGTGAGTCGGGGTACGAGCAGTACTTC.

V gene TRBV3-1 combines with J gene TRBJ2-2; possibly TRBD1 or TRBD2 for D (5 bases each). The germline V gene encodes CDR1 LGHDT and CDR2 YNNKEL (reference sequence). V gave up 1 base and J gave up 3 bases, with 9 bases separating them. There are 15 residues in the CDR3. The CDR3 loop is CASSQGGVHTGELFF. The CDR3 DNA is TGTGCCAGCAGCCAAGGAGGGGTTCACACCGGGGAGCTGTTTTTT.

This clonotype has a handful of counts. The rearrangement joins TRBV4-2 to TRBJ2-1, with 10 bases identical to TRBD1. Germline V lookup: CDR1 LGHNA, CDR2 YNFKEQ. The CDR3 has 15 residues. With 1 base clipped from V and 8 bases from J, the junction kept 5 bases outside the gene matches. DNA for the CDR3: TGTGCCAGCAGCCAAGGGGGACAGGGGTGGGATGAGCAGTTCTTC. Its translation: CASSQGGQGWDEQFF.

This chain links TRBV5-1 with TRBJ1-1; no firm D call. The germline V gene encodes CDR1 SGHRS and CDR2 YFSETQ. V was clipped by 0 bases and J by 3 bases, with 9 bases between them. The CDR3 is made up of 14 amino acids. CDR3 in DNA: TGCGCCAGCAGCTTGGCCGGGTGGGACACTGAAGCTTTCTTT. Its protein is CASSLAGWDTEAFF.

This clonotype was counted a few times. The rearrangement links TRBV29-1 to TRBJ2-1; 8 bases align to TRBD1. The CDR3 has 13 amino acids. V lost 4 bases to trimming and J lost 5 bases; unmatched junction nucleotides: 4. Germline CDR1 reads SQVTM; CDR2 reads ANQGSEA. The CDR3 nucleotides read TGCAGCGTTGCAACGACAGGGGACAATGAGCAGTTCTTC. Translating it yields CSVATTGDNEQFF.

The V call is TRBV15, the J call TRBJ2-1; 7 bases are shared with TRBD2. Germline CDR1 LNHNV, CDR2 YYDKDF (reference sequence). The CDR3 is made up of 14 amino acids. Unmatched junction bases numbered 7, after V lost 5 bases and J lost 6 bases. CDR3 nucleotides: TGTGCCACCAGCTATGGGGGGGACCTCAATGAGCAGTTCTTC. It is translated as CATSYGGDLNEQFF.

This clonotype was picked up a small number of times. The V gene is TRBV10-3, the J gene TRBJ2-5; TRBD1 matches 10 bases. Per germline, CDR1 ENHRY and CDR2 SYGVKD. This CDR3 spans 14 amino acids. V was pared by 6 bases and J by 5 bases, with 6 bases of the junction left unmatched. CDR3 sequence (DNA): TGTGCCATCAGGAGTTCGGGACAGGGGGAGACCCAGTACTTC. It yields the protein CAIRSSGQGETQYF.

This clonotype was detected only a few times. The chain couples TRBV5-1 to TRBJ2-2; possibly TRBD1 for D (5 bases). The CDR3 contains 15 residues. The germline gives CDR1 SGHRS, CDR2 YFSETQ. V shed 6 bases and J shed 0 bases, with 12 bases lying between them. CDR3 region: CASNPDSTNTGELFF. The CDR3 DNA reads TGCGCCAGCAACCCTGACAGTACGAACACCGGGGAGCTGTTTTTT.

This clonotype was counted between two and nine times. This chain links TRBV27 with TRBJ1-1, with 7 bases identical to TRBD1. Trimming cost V 10 bases and J 4 bases; bases outside gene matches: 15. This CDR3 spans 15 amino acids. Per the germline V gene, CDR1 is MNHEY and CDR2 is SMNVEV (reference sequence). CDR3 amino acids: CATITDRLRITEAFF. In DNA, the CDR3 is TGTGCCACCATCACGGACAGGTTGAGGATCACTGAAGCTTTCTTT.

The gene calls are TRBV29-1 and TRBJ1-3; 9 positions match TRBD1. Per the germline V gene, CDR1 is SQVTM and CDR2 is ANQGSEA. CDR3 length: 13 residues. Unmatched junction bases numbered 3, after V lost 7 bases and J lost 2 bases. In DNA form, the CDR3 reads TGCAGCGCCGGGGACAGGGCTGGAAACACCATATATTTT. Its translation is CSAGDRAGNTIYF.

This clonotype was seen a few times. The genes are TRBV20-1 and TRBJ2-3; D not certain. With 0 bases removed from V and 0 bases from J, the gap between germline ends came to 7 bases. In germline, CDR1 is DFQATT, CDR2 SNEGSKA (reference sequence). This CDR3 comprises 14 residues. The CDR3 is CSARESRSTDTQYF. CDR3 coding DNA: TGCAGTGCTAGAGAGTCGCGGAGCACAGATACGCAGTATTTT.

J is TRBJ1-1 and V is TRBV9, with D perhaps matching TRBD1 (6 bases). The germline V gene has CDR1 SGDLS and CDR2 YYNGEE. The CDR3 sequence is 13 residues long. V was shortened by 2 bases and J by 5 bases, with 10 bases between the two germline ends. The CDR3, as DNA: TGTGCCAGCAGCGTGACAGGCGGGACTGAAGCTTTCTTT. Translation: CASSVTGGTEAFF.

Only a few counts were recorded for this clonotype. This chain connects TRBV7-2 to TRBJ2-2, with 11 bases matching TRBD2. The junction had 4 bases not matched to a gene; V was cut back by 3 bases and J by 7 bases. The CDR3 length is 15 residues. Germline V lookup: CDR1 SGHTA, CDR2 FQGNSA. The CDR3 reads CASSLFSGGVGELFF. The DNA of the CDR3 is TGTGCCAGCAGCTTGTTTAGCGGGGGGGTCGGGGAGCTGTTTTTT.

This clonotype was seen many times. CDR3 residues: CSVKYHTDGELFF. The CDR3 DNA sequence: TGCAGCGTTAAATATCACACAGACGGGGAGCTGTTTTTT. The chain uses TRBV29-1 and TRBJ2-2; D gene ambiguous. The CDR3 runs 13 residues. Germline V gene lookup returns CDR1 SQVTM and CDR2 ANQGSEA. Trimming shortened V by 5 bases and J by 7 bases, and 14 bases separated the two germline ends.

This clonotype was picked up a small number of times. This rearrangement joins TRBV5-1 to TRBJ1-1, with 8 bases that match TRBD1. This CDR3 is 15 amino acids long. CDR1 is SGHRS, CDR2 YFSETQ, per germline. J lost 10 bases, V lost 0 bases, and 11 bases had no gene match. The CDR3 is CASSLGPGQAKRAFF. The CDR3 bases are TGCGCCAGCAGCTTGGGACCGGGACAGGCTAAACGAGCTTTCTTT.

This clonotype has a single count. This could be a read error, since a much larger clone is one nucleotide away. The gene calls are TRBV28 and TRBJ2-3, with D uncertain. Trimming removed 6 bases from V and 3 bases from J, with 7 bases in between. Per germline, CDR1 MDHEN and CDR2 SYDVKM. The CDR3 is 12 residues long. The DNA of the CDR3 is TGTGCCAGCAGATCCATGACAGATACGCAGTATTTT. As protein: CASRSMTDTQYF. Complete variable domain (other parts from reference TRBV28 and TRBJ2-3): DVKVTQSSRYLVKRTGEKVFLECVQDMDHENMFWYRQDPGLGLRLIYFSYDVKMKEKGDIPEGYSVSREKKERFSLILESASTNQTSMYLCASRSMTDTQYFGPGTRLTVL.

This clonotype was counted ten times or more. The chain carries TRBV4-3 and TRBJ2-2, with 7 bases aligning to TRBD1. J gave up 3 bases and V 3 bases, and 4 bases lay outside the gene matches. Germline-derived CDR1 and CDR2 are LGHNA and YSLEER. This CDR3 comprises 15 residues. The CDR3 loop reads CASSHQDRYTGELFF. Written as DNA, the CDR3 is TGCGCCAGCAGCCACCAGGACAGGTACACCGGGGAGCTGTTTTTT.